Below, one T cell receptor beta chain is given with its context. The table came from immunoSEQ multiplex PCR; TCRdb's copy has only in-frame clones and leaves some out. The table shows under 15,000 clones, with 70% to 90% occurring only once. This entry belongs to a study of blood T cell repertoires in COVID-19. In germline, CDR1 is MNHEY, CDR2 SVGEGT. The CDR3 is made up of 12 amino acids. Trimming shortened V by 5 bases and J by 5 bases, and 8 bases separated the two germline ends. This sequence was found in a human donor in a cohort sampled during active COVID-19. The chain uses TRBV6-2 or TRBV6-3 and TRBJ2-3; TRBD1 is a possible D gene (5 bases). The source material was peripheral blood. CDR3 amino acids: CASSGALDTQYF. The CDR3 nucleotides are TGTGCCAGCAGTGGGGCCCTAGATACGCAGTATTTT.